Below, 31 T cell receptor beta chains from the same sample are listed, as sequenced in a study of low-dose radiotherapy and immunotherapy resistance in tumors. First-strand cDNA used TRAV- and TRBV-specific primers, covering alpha and beta chains. It was with a constant-region primer and a V-primer adapter that TCRs were amplified over roughly 20 PCR cycles. TCRdb reprocessed the reads via MiXCR and lists one record per CDR3 protein. Of 100,000 or so distinct CDR3 sequences listed, 9.4% are singletons. Specified time point: before trial treatment. The sample in question was PBMCs, obtained before treatment. These receptors were taken from a male donor with prostate cancer.

The table lists this clonotype with a few counts. J is TRBJ1-1 and V is TRBV11-1; D unclear. V gave up 8 bases and J gave up 0 bases, with 7 bases separating them. The CDR3 is 12 residues long. Germline assignment: CDR1 SGHAT and CDR2 FQDESV (reference sequence). CDR3 nucleotide sequence: TGTGCCAGCGAAAACTTGAACACTGAAGCTTTCTTT. It encodes CASENLNTEAFF.

This clonotype was picked up many times. The chain links TRBV28 to TRBJ2-2; 8 positions match TRBD2. Germline CDR1 is MDHEN and CDR2 is SYDVKM. The V and J ends lost 7 bases and 3 bases, in that order; junction bases with no gene match: 4. The CDR3 is 14 residues long. CDR3 nucleotides: TGTGCCAGCAAGTCGGGAGGGGACACCGGGGAGCTGTTTTTT. It is translated as CASKSGGDTGELFF.

The table lists this clonotype with many counts. This chain links TRBV7-2 with TRBJ2-5; 12 nucleotides agree with TRBD2. J gave up 7 bases and V 6 bases, and 12 bases lay outside the gene matches. The germline V gene encodes CDR1 SGHTA and CDR2 FQGNSA. The CDR3 covers 16 residues. The CDR3 here is CASRLAGGSGSVTQYF. The CDR3 coding sequence is TGTGCCAGCAGACTAGCGGGAGGCTCGGGATCTGTGACCCAGTACTTC. The full variable domain, rest sourced from reference TRBV7-2 and TRBJ2-5, is GAGVSQSPSNKVTEKGKDVELRCDPISGHTALYWYRQSLGQGLEFLIYFQGNSAPDKSGLPSDRFSAERTGGSVSTLTIQRTQQEDSAVYLCASRLAGGSGSVTQYFGPGTRLLVL.

This clonotype was picked up many times. The chain links TRBV27 to TRBJ1-2; 10 nucleotides align to TRBD1. This CDR3 region has 18 residues. In germline, CDR1 is MNHEY, CDR2 SMNVEV (reference sequence). Trimming took 6 bases from V and 1 from J; bases not matched to a gene: 14. CDR3 nucleotide sequence: TGTGCCAGCAGCCCCAAGAGCGGGACAGGGGATTATAACTATGGCTACACCTTC. Protein sequence: CASSPKSGTGDYNYGYTF.

Ten or more counts support this clonotype. CDR3 in DNA: TGCGCCAGCAGCCCGGGACAGGTCTCTGGAAACACCATATATTTT. Its translation: CASSPGQVSGNTIYF. This chain links TRBV4-3 with TRBJ1-3; 8 bases agree with TRBD1. The CDR3 is 15 amino acids. Trimming cost V 4 bases and J 0 bases; bases outside gene matches: 2. Germline V gene data show CDR1 as LGHNA and CDR2 as YSLEER.

This clonotype was found many times. This chain uses TRBV9 with TRBJ1-1, with D unresolved. The CDR3 runs to 14 residues. With 1 base removed from V and 2 bases from J, the gap between germline ends came to 9 bases. Germline-derived CDR1 and CDR2 are SGDLS and YYNGEE. CDR3 coding DNA: TGTGCCAGCAGCGTATTTGAGGTTAACACTGAAGCTTTCTTT. Its protein product is CASSVFEVNTEAFF. Full variable domain (remainder filled in from reference TRBV9 and TRBJ1-1): DSGVTQTPKHLITATGQRVTLRCSPRSGDLSVYWYQQSLDQGLQFLIQYYNGEERAKGNILERFSAQQFPDLHSELNLSSLELGDSALYFCASSVFEVNTEAFFGQGTRLTVV.

As for this clonotype: A far bigger clonotype differs at one base, so this is likely a read error. The chain links TRBV28 to TRBJ2-1; D remains ambiguous. Trimming stripped 5 bases from V and 10 bases from J, with 15 bases between. Looked up from germline, CDR1 is MDHEN and CDR2 is SYDVKM. The CDR3 is 13 residues long. The CDR3 DNA sequence: TGTGCCAGCAGTGAGACGGCTCGGTACGAGCAGTTCTTC. It codes for CASSETARYEQFF.

In its sample, this clonotype was seen many times. CDR3 amino acids: CASSLSRGHTGELFF. DNA for the CDR3: TGTGCCAGCAGTTTGTCCAGGGGGCATACCGGGGAGCTGTTTTTT. This chain uses TRBV12-3 or TRBV12-4 with TRBJ2-2; TRBD1 aligns across 8 bases. The CDR3 extends over 15 amino acids. J was trimmed by 5 bases and V by 3 bases; bases with no gene match: 5.

This clonotype was observed at least ten times. The chain links TRBV6-1 to TRBJ2-1; TRBD2 matches at 12 bases. The germline V gene encodes CDR1 MNHNS and CDR2 SASEGT. After removal of 1 base from V and 11 bases from J, the junction contained 0 bases not matched to a gene. The CDR3 has 13 amino acids. The DNA for the CDR3 is TGTGCCAGCAGTGAAGGGACTAGCGGGAAGCAGTTCTTC. Its protein is CASSEGTSGKQFF.

The chain couples TRBV28 to TRBJ1-2; D unresolved. The V end lost 3 bases, the J end lost 8 bases, and 7 bases lay between the germline ends. This CDR3 spans 11 amino acids. CDR1 is MDHEN and CDR2 is SYDVKM in the germline V gene. The CDR3, as DNA: TGTGCCAGCAGTTTGTCGCGAGGCTACACCTTC. It is translated as CASSLSRGYTF.

V and J are TRBV6-5 and TRBJ2-7, with D maybe TRBD2 (5 bases). Per the germline V gene, CDR1 is MNHEY and CDR2 is SVGAGI. The germline V and J ends were trimmed by 0 bases and 3 bases, with 12 bases remaining between them. This CDR3 is 15 amino acids long. The CDR3 region has the DNA TGTGCCAGCAGTTACTCTAAATCGGGGAACTACGAGCAGTACTTC. It yields the protein CASSYSKSGNYEQYF.

About this clonotype: A far larger clone is off by one base, so a read error is likely. This rearrangement joins TRBV28 to TRBJ2-7; D gene unclear. The CDR3 consists of 13 residues. CDR1 is MDHEN and CDR2 is SYDVKM in the germline V gene. With 3 bases removed from V and 9 bases from J, the gap between germline ends came to 15 bases. The CDR3 DNA sequence: TGTGCCAGCAGTTTCTTTGGGGAATCGCGGCAGTACTTC. Its protein is CASSFFGESRQYF.

This clonotype has at least ten counts. The rearrangement links TRBV28 to TRBJ2-3; D remains ambiguous. This CDR3 has 15 residues. Germline CDR1 MDHEN, CDR2 SYDVKM. V gave up 1 base and J gave up 0 bases, with 8 bases separating them. As DNA, the CDR3 is TGTGCCAGCAGTTTATTAGGAGTGAGCACAGATACGCAGTATTTT. Translation: CASSLLGVSTDTQYF.

At least ten counts were recorded for this clonotype. The chain has TRBV29-1 and TRBJ2-7, with TRBD2 identical over 11 bases. This CDR3 is built from 13 residues. After removal of 8 bases from V and 4 bases from J, the junction contained 7 bases not matched to a gene. Germline loops: CDR1 SQVTM, CDR2 ANQGSEA. CDR3 in DNA: TGCAGCTTCTACGGGACTAGCGGTTACGAGCAGTACTTC. Translating it yields CSFYGTSGYEQYF.

The chain couples TRBV9 to TRBJ1-1; D remains ambiguous. Germline CDR1 reads SGDLS; CDR2 reads YYNGEE. Trimming stripped 0 bases from V and 1 base from J, with 10 bases between. The CDR3 spans 15 residues. The CDR3 nucleotides are TGTGCCAGCAGCGTAGGTGACGATTCGAACACTGAAGCTTTCTTT. Translation: CASSVGDDSNTEAFF.

This clonotype was counted at least ten times. The CDR3 sequence: CASSLESHGYTF. In nucleotides, the CDR3 is TGTGCCAGCAGCTTAGAGTCCCATGGCTACACCTTC. The V and J genes are TRBV7-2 and TRBJ1-2, with D unresolved. The ends were cut back, 1 base at V and 6 bases at J, with 6 bases in the middle. The CDR3 spans 12 residues. The germline V gene encodes CDR1 SGHTA and CDR2 FQGNSA.

This clonotype showed up many times. The CDR3 nucleotides are TGCGCCAGCAGCTGGGGACTAGCGGGCGTCAATGAGCAGTTCTTC. This sequence encodes CASSWGLAGVNEQFF. The gene calls are TRBV5-1 and TRBJ2-1; 12 bases align to TRBD2. The CDR3 loop spans 15 amino acids. The germline V gene encodes CDR1 SGHRS and CDR2 YFSETQ. V gave up 3 bases and J gave up 6 bases; unmatched junction bases: 4.

This clonotype was observed at least ten times. At one boundary the junction diverges from the germline segment, which might be a read error. This chain joins TRBV2 and TRBJ2-2; D may be TRBD1 (6 bases). CDR3 length: 15 amino acids. Germline V gene lookup returns CDR1 SNHLY and CDR2 FYNNEI. The CDR3 reads CASSEALTGSGELFF. The CDR3 DNA reads TGTGCCAGCAGCGAAGCACTTACAGGGTCCGGGGAGCTGTTTTTT.

Ten or more counts support this clonotype. The chain uses TRBV10-3 and TRBJ2-7, with 7 bases identical to TRBD2. Trimming took 6 bases from V and 2 from J; bases not matched to a gene: 10. The CDR3 is made up of 15 amino acids. Germline V gives CDR1 ENHRY, CDR2 SYGVKD. CDR3 sequence reads: CAIRSGGSGPYEQYF. The CDR3 bases are TGTGCCATCAGATCTGGCGGGAGTGGCCCCTACGAGCAGTACTTC.

This clonotype turned up a few times. A far larger clone is only one base removed, so a read error is likely. This sequence joins TRBV28 and TRBJ2-7; 12 bases agree with TRBD1. CDR3 size: 16 residues. The junction had 8 bases not matched to a gene; V was cut back by 1 base and J by 7 bases. Germline CDR1 and CDR2: MDHEN and SYDVKM. Here the CDR3 reads CASSLSGQGAYNEQYF. Written as DNA, the CDR3 is TGTGCCAGCAGTTTATCGGGACAGGGGGCGTACAATGAGCAGTACTTC.

The rearrangement uses TRBV7-2 and TRBJ2-2; possibly TRBD2 for D (6 bases). This CDR3 region has 13 residues. Trimming removed 3 bases from V and 6 bases from J, with 8 bases in between. Per germline, CDR1 SGHTA and CDR2 FQGNSA. Written as DNA, the CDR3 is TGTGCCAGCAGCTTGACGGGGGCCGGGGAGCTGTTTTTT. This encodes CASSLTGAGELFF.

Comments on this clonotype: It is likely a read error: a sequence one base away is far more abundant. The chain carries TRBV7-9 and TRBJ2-1; D unclear. Germline V gene lookup returns CDR1 SEHNR and CDR2 FQNEAQ (reference sequence). CDR3 length equals 14 residues. Between the trimmed V and J ends, which lost 5 bases and 10 bases, there was a span of 18 bases. The CDR3 sequence is CASSAGRLSYEQFF. DNA of the CDR3: TGTGCCAGCAGCGCCGGACGACTCTCCTACGAGCAGTTCTTC. The whole variable domain, filled in from reference TRBV7-9 and TRBJ2-1, reads DTGVSQNPRHKITKRGQNVTFRCDPISEHNRLYWYRQTLGQGPEFLTYFQNEAQLEKSRLLSDRFSAERPKGSFSTLEIQRTEQGDSAMYLCASSAGRLSYEQFFGPGTRLTVL.

The table lists this clonotype with many counts. The chain links TRBV5-1 to TRBJ2-7; 12 bases align to TRBD2. The CDR3 contains 13 residues. Trimming at V came to 4 bases and at J to 7 bases, leaving 3 bases not matched to a gene. The germline V gene has CDR1 SGHRS and CDR2 YFSETQ. The CDR3 nucleotides are TGCGCCAGCAGCGTAGGACTAGCGGGAGAGCAGTACTTC. Translated, it gives CASSVGLAGEQYF.

This clonotype was recorded many times. The J gene is TRBJ1-4, the V gene TRBV12-3 or TRBV12-4, with 12 bases aligning to TRBD1. The length of the CDR3 is 14 residues. Trimming removed 5 bases from V and 8 bases from J; junction bases left unmatched: 3. The CDR3 coding sequence is TGTGCCAGCAGTGCCGGGACAGGGGGCGAAAAACTGTTTTTT. Its translation is CASSAGTGGEKLFF.

In its sample, this clonotype was seen many times. This chain links TRBV19 with TRBJ2-4; tentatively, D is TRBD1 (6 bases). The CDR3 contains 17 residues. Germline assignment: CDR1 LNHDA and CDR2 SQIVND (reference sequence). V lost 2 bases to trimming and J lost 0 bases, with 14 bases between them. The CDR3 reads CASSIPSGQLAKNIQYF. The CDR3 DNA reads TGTGCCAGTAGTATACCGTCAGGACAGCTAGCCAAAAACATTCAGTACTTC. Combining the CDR3 with reference TRBV19 and TRBJ2-4 gives the whole variable domain DGGITQSPKYLFRKEGQNVTLSCEQNLNHDAMYWYRQDPGQGLRLIYYSQIVNDFQKGDIAEGYSVSREKKESFPLTVTSAQKNPTAFYLCASSIPSGQLAKNIQYFGAGTRLSVL.

V and J are TRBV4-2 and TRBJ1-2; unclear D gene. V was trimmed by 0 bases and J by 2 bases, leaving 16 bases between them. The CDR3 is 17 residues long. Germline V gives CDR1 LGHNA, CDR2 YNFKEQ. This chain's CDR3 is CASSQETAAATNYGYTF. CDR3 bases: TGTGCCAGCAGCCAAGAGACGGCCGCAGCAACCAACTATGGCTACACCTTC.

In its sample, this clonotype was seen many times. The chain has TRBV7-2 and TRBJ1-4; TRBD1 aligns across 7 bases. The J segment lost 8 bases and the V segment lost 7 bases, leaving 10 bases of the junction unmatched. The CDR3 runs 14 residues. Germline V gene data show CDR1 as SGHTA and CDR2 as FQGNSA. CDR3 sequence: CASTTMGTAEKLFF. Written as DNA, the CDR3 is TGTGCCAGCACCACGATGGGGACAGCCGAAAAACTGTTTTTT.

The sample holds many counts of this clonotype. The gene calls are TRBV3-1 and TRBJ1-1, with 8 bases fitting TRBD1. From germline, CDR1 is LGHDT and CDR2 YNNKEL (reference sequence). With 4 bases clipped from V and 2 bases from J, the junction kept 3 bases outside the gene matches. The CDR3 contains 14 residues. CDR3 amino acids: CASSRGQGNTEAFF. The CDR3, as DNA: TGTGCCAGCAGCCGAGGACAGGGAAACACTGAAGCTTTCTTT. Full variable domain (missing parts from reference TRBV3-1 and TRBJ1-1): DTAVSQTPKYLVTQMGNDKSIKCEQNLGHDTMYWYKQDSKKFLKIMFSYNNKELIINETVPNRFSPKSPDKAHLNLHINSLELGDSAVYFCASSRGQGNTEAFFGQGTRLTVV.

The table lists this clonotype with many counts. CDR3 residues: CAIRRTGDNTEAFF. CDR3 sequence (DNA): TGTGCCATCAGAAGGACAGGCGATAACACTGAAGCTTTCTTT. The chain joins TRBV10-3 to TRBJ1-1, with 7 nucleotides matching TRBD1. CDR1 and CDR2 from the germline V gene are ENHRY and SYGVKD. The CDR3 is made up of 14 amino acids. The J segment lost 2 bases and the V segment lost 6 bases, leaving 6 bases of the junction unmatched.

This clonotype was counted ten times or more. The J gene is TRBJ2-5, the V gene TRBV20-1; D is undetermined. The CDR3 has 13 amino acids. The V end lost 1 base, the J end lost 3 bases, and 9 bases lay between the germline ends. Germline loops: CDR1 DFQATT, CDR2 SNEGSKA (reference sequence). This CDR3 reads CSARVVEEETQYF. DNA of the CDR3: TGCAGTGCTAGAGTAGTAGAAGAAGAGACCCAGTACTTC.

This clonotype showed up many times. This chain joins TRBV6-6 and TRBJ2-7, with D possibly TRBD2 on 6 matching bases. Germline loops: CDR1 MNHNY, CDR2 SVGAGI (reference sequence). The CDR3 is 12 amino acids. The ends were cut back, 5 bases at V and 7 bases at J, with 12 bases in the middle. The CDR3 loop is CASSLLGTEQYF. CDR3 nucleotide sequence: TGTGCCAGCAGTCTCCTAGGGACTGAGCAGTACTTC.